This TCR beta chain was observed in a study of graft-versus-host responses after intestinal transplantation. In the study overall: Uniformly, recipients were administered anti-thymocyte globulin induction with subsequent tacrolimus and steroids for two to three years. Study results and limitations: Graft-versus-host to host-versus-graft clonal ratios in allografts were high in patients with graft-donor T cell macrochimerism.

Clones were read by immunoSEQ multiplex PCR, and TCRdb kept only the in-frame ones, dropping some. Among approximately 60,000 clones listed, approximately 91% were seen once. The germline V gene encodes CDR1 GTSNPN and CDR2 SVGIG (reference sequence). The CDR3 has 15 residues. V lost 3 bases to trimming and J lost 1 base, with 14 bases between them. Details on this clone: The antigen is unknown.

Sequencing used unstimulated CD8+ T cells sorted from spleen or lymph node cells, obtained before transplant. This receptor was obtained from a human donor who was the organ donor for an intestinal transplant. V usage is TRBV30 and J usage is TRBJ2-3, with D maybe TRBD2 (7 bases). In DNA form, the CDR3 reads TGTGCCTGGAGCTGGGGGGGGCAGGGCACAGATACGCAGTATTTT. It codes for CAWSWGGQGTDTQYF.